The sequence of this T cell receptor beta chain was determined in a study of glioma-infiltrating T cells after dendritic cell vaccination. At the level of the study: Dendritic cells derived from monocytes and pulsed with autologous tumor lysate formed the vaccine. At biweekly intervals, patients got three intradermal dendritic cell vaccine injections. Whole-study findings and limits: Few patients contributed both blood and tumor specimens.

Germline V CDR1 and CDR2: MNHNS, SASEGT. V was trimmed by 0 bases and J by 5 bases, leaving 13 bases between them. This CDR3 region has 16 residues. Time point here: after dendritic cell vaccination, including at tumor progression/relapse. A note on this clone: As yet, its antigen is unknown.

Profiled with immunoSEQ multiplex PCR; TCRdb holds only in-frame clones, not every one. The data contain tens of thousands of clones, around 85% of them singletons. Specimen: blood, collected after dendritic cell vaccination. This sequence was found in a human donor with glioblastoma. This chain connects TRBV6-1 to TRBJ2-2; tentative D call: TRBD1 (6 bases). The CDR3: CASSEAPRQGTGELFF. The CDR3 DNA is TGTGCCAGCAGTGAAGCGCCCCGGCAGGGGACCGGGGAGCTGTTTTTT.